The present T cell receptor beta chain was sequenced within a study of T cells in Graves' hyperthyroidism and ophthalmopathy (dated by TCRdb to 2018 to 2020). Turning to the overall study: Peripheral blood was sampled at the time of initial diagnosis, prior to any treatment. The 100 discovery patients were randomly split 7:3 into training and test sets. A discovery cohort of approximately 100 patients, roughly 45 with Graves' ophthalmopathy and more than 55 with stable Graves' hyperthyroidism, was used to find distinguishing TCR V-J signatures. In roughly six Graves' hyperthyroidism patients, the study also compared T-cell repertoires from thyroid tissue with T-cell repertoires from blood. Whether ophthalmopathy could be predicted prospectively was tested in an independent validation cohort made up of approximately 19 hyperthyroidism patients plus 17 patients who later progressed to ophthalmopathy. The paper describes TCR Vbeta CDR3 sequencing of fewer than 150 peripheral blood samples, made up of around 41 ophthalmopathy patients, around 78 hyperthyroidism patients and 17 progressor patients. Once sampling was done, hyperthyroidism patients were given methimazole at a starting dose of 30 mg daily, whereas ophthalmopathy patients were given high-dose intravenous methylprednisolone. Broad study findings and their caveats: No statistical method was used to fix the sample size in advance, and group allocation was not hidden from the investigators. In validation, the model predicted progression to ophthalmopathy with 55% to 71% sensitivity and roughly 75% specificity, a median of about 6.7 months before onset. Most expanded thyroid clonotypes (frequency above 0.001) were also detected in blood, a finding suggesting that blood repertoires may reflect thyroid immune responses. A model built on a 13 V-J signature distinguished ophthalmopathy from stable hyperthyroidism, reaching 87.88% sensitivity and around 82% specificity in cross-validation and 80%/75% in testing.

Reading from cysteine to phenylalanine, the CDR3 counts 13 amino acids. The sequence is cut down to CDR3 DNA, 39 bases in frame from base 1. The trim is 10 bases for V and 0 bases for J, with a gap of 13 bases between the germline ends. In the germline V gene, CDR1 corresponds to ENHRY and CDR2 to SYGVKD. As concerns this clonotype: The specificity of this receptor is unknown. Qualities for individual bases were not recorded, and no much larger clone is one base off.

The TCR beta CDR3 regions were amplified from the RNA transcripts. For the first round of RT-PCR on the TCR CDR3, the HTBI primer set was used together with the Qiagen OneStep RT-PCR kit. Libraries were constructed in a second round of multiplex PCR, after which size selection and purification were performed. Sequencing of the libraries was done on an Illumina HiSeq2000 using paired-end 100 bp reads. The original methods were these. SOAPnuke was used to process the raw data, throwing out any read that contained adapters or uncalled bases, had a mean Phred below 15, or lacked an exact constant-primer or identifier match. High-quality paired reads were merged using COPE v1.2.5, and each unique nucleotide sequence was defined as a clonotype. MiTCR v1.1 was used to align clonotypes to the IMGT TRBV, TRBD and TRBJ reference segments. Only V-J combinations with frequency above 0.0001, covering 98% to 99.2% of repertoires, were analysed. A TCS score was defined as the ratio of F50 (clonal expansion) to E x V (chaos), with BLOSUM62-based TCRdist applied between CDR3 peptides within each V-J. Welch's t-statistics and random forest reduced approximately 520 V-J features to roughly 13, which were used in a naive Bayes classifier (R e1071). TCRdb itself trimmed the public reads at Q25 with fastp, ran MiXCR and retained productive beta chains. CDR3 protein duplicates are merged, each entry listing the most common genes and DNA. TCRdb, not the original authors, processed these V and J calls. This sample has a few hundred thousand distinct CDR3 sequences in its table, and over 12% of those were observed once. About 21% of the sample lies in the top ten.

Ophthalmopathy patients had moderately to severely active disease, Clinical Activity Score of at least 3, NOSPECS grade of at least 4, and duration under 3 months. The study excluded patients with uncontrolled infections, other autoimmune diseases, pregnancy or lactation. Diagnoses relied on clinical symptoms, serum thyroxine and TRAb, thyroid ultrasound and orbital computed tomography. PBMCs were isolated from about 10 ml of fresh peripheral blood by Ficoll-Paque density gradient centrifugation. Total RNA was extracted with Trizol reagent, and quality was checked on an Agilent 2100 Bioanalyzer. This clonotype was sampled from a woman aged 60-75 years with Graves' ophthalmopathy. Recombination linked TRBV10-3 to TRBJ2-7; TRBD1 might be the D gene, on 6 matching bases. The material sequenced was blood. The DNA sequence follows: TGTGCCACAAGGGACAAAAACTCCTACGAGCAGTACTTC. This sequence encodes CATRDKNSYEQYF.